This T cell receptor (beta chain) was found in a study of blood T cell repertoires in COVID-19. Only in-frame clones appear in the TCRdb table, and some are missing; sequencing was by immunoSEQ multiplex PCR. This sample has roughly 230,000 clones, with approximately 84% found just once. Germline CDR1 MNHEY, CDR2 SVGAGI. This CDR3 contains 16 residues. Trimming cost V 4 bases and J 3 bases; bases outside gene matches: 7. The sample taken for sequencing was peripheral blood. This sequence was found in a man between 45 and 60 years old with active or convalescent COVID-19. The chain couples TRBV6-5 to TRBJ2-3, with 10 bases fitting TRBD1. The chain's CDR3 is CASSWSTGQGTDTQYF. CDR3 bases: TGTGCCAGCAGTTGGTCTACGGGACAGGGGACAGATACGCAGTATTTT.